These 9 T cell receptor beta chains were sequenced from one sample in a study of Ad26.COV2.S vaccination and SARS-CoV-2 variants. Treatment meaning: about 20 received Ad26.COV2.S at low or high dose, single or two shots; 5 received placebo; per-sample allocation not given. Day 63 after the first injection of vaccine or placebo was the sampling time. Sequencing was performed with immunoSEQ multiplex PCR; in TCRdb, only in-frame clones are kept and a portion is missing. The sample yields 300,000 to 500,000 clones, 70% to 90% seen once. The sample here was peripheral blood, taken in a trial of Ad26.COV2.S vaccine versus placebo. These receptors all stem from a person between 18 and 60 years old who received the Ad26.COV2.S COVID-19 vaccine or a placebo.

For the CDR3, the DNA is TGTGCCAGCAGCGCAAGGGACAGGGGAGGAACCGGGGAGCTGTTTTTT. Translation: CASSARDRGGTGELFF. The chain is built from TRBV7-9 and TRBJ2-2; 10 positions match TRBD1. Trimming cost V 5 bases and J 5 bases; bases outside gene matches: 8. Germline V gene lookup returns CDR1 SEHNR and CDR2 FQNEAQ (reference sequence). The CDR3 is 16 amino acids.

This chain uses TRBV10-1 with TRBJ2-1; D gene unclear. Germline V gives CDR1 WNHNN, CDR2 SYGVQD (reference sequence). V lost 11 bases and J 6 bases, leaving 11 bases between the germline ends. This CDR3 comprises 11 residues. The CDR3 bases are TGCGCCGGCATCCGGGTCAATGAGCAGTTCTTC. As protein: CAGIRVNEQFF.

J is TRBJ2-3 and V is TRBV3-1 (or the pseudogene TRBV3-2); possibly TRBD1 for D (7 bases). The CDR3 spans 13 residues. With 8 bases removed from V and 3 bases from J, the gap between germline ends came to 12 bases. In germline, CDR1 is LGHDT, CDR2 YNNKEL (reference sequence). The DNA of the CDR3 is TGTGCCAGCCAGGGGGGCCGTACAGATACGCAGTATTTT. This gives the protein CASQGGRTDTQYF.

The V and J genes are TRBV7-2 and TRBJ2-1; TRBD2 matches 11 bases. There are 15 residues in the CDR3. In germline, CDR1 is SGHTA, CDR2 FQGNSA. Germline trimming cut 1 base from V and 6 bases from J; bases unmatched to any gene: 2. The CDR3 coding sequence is TGTGCCAGCAGCTTAGTAGCGGGGGGGCGCAATGAGCAGTTCTTC. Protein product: CASSLVAGGRNEQFF.

CDR3 region: CAISESTTNYEQYF. In DNA, the CDR3 is TGTGCCATCAGTGAGTCAACGACGAATTACGAGCAGTACTTC. The rearrangement uses TRBV10-3 and TRBJ2-7; no definite D call. V was pared by 0 bases and J by 4 bases, with 10 bases between. CDR1 and CDR2 from the germline V gene are ENHRY and SYGVKD. The CDR3 contains 14 residues.

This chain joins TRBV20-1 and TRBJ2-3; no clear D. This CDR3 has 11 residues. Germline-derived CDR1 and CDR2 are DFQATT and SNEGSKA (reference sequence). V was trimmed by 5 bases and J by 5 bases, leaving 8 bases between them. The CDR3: CSASKGDTQYF. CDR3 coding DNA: TGCAGTGCTTCAAAGGGAGATACGCAGTATTTT.

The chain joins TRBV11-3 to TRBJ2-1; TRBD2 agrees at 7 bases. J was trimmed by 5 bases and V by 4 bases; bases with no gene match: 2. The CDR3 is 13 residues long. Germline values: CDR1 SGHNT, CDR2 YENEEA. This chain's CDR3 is CASSYGTNNEQFF. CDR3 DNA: TGTGCCAGCAGCTACGGGACTAACAATGAGCAGTTCTTC.

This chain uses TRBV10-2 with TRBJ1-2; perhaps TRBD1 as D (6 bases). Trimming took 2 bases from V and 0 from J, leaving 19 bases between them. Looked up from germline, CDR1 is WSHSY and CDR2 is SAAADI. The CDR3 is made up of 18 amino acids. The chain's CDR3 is CASSEPTLTRGPNYGYTF. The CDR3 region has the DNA TGCGCCAGCAGTGAGCCCACCTTAACCAGGGGACCTAACTATGGCTACACCTTC.

CDR3 sequence (DNA): TGCGCCAGCAGCCAACTAGCGGGGGGGACCTACGAGCAGTACTTC. Its protein product is CASSQLAGGTYEQYF. The chain employs TRBV4-1 and TRBJ2-7; TRBD2 matches 12 bases. The V gene's germline CDR1 is MGHRA and CDR2 YSYEKL. The CDR3 spans 15 residues. V lost 2 bases to trimming and J lost 2 bases; unmatched junction nucleotides: 1.